This TCR delta chain comes out of a study of gamma-delta chains in newborns, infants, children. Study-wide context: Microbial exposure reportedly drives polyclonal innate γδ T cell expansion after birth.

Losses at the gene ends were 1 base for V and 4 bases for J; bases not matched to a gene: 4. The CDR3 is made up of 15 amino acids. The germline V gene has CDR1 GEAIGNYY and CDR2 EKD. TCRdb re-called the reads with CATT. Of over 5,500 delta-chain clones listed, around 10% are singletons. About this clone itself: Possible read error: a much larger clone is one base away. This same CDR3 is encoded by further DNA sequences in the sample.

The chain is built from TRDV2 and TRDJ1; 11 nucleotides match TRDD3. The sample comprised blood. This sequence originates from a child who was a newborn, infant or young child, either healthy, febrile or measles-vaccinated (not recorded which). This chain's CDR3 is CACDTLGDTVDKLIF. CDR3 bases: TGTGCCTGTGACACGCTGGGGGATACCGTCGATAAACTCATCTTT.